This T cell receptor beta chain derives from a study of blood T cell repertoires in COVID-19. The wider study: From the United States, Italy and Spain came samples of acute and convalescent COVID-19.

In the study's own analysis: Counts of nucleated cells, estimated from reference gene primer amplification, were obtained. The assay was immunoSEQ multiplex PCR, and TCRdb's table has in-frame clones only and misses some. V and J calls and clone size are given by that table; D and trimming were obtained from the DNA. This table has 75,000 to 85,000 clones, 80% to 90% appearing once. This sequence originates from a human donor in a cohort sampled during active COVID-19. The sequencing input was peripheral blood.

Here the CDR3 DNA reads TGTGCCATCGGACAGGGGGCAAATTCACCCCTCCACTTT. It specifies CAIGQGANSPLHF. The chain employs TRBV7-2 and TRBJ1-6; 11 positions agree with TRBD1. Trimming cost V 10 bases and J 7 bases; bases outside gene matches: 3. The germline V gene encodes CDR1 SGHTA and CDR2 FQGNSA. This CDR3 contains 13 residues.